These T cell receptor beta chains were read from a single sample in a study of patients and donors after allogeneic stem cell transplantation. TCRdb called the RT-PCR reads again in MiXCR, with one record for every CDR3 protein. The sample records 200,000 to 250,000 distinct CDR3 sequences, 13% to 15% being singletons. Sequenced input: blood, either unsorted or a sorted T cell fraction (not recorded which). The receptors originated from a human donor who was either an allogeneic HSCT recipient or a stem cell or donor lymphocyte infusion donor (not recorded which). It is not recorded whose cells these are; they may come from a transplant donor. The CDR3 runs from the conserved cysteine through the conserved F or W. The order of the fields is clone size, J gene, V gene, D gene, CDR3 protein, CDR3 DNA. D genes are given only for firm matches. Only part of the rows carry a size: once, few, many, or a class if the clone is expanded.

NA TRBJ1-6 TRBV6-1 NA CASRAGGAYNSPLHF TGTGCCAGCAGGGCCGGGGGCGCCTATAATTCACCCCTCCACTTT
few TRBJ1-5 TRBV29-1 TRBD1 CSALLEGAPNQPQHF TGCAGCGCCCTCCTTGAGGGGGCTCCGAATCAGCCCCAGCATTTT
NA TRBJ1-5 TRBV6-1 NA CASSRTVSYSNQPQHF TGTGCCAGCAGTAGGACAGTTAGTTATAGCAATCAGCCCCAGCATTTT
once TRBJ2-6 TRBV6-1 NA CASRRDTSGANVLTF TGTGCCAGCAGACGTGATACCTCTGGGGCCAACGTCCTGACTTTC
few TRBJ1-4 TRBV5-6 TRBD1 CASSLGPGQGGRTNEKLFF TGTGCCAGCAGCCTAGGACCGGGACAGGGAGGAAGAACTAATGAAAAACTGTTTTTT
NA TRBJ1-3 TRBV5-6 NA CASSLDTGNTIYF TGTGCCAGCAGCTTGGACACCGGAAACACCATATATTTT
few TRBJ1-1 TRBV12-3/TRBV12-4 NA CASSLDDGYEAFF TGTGCCAGCAGTTTAGACGACGGATATGAAGCTTTCTTT
NA TRBJ2-1 TRBV20-1 NA CSARGTRAGGHNEQFF TGCAGTGCTAGAGGTACTAGGGCGGGCGGCCACAATGAGCAGTTCTTC
NA TRBJ2-2 TRBV5-5 TRBD1 CASTNIGTGGPDTGELFF TGTGCCAGCACCAACATTGGGACAGGGGGCCCGGATACCGGGGAGCTGTTTTTT
NA TRBJ1-5 TRBV2 NA CASSRWQGTNQPQHF TGTGCCAGCAGTAGGTGGCAGGGGACGAATCAGCCCCAGCATTTT